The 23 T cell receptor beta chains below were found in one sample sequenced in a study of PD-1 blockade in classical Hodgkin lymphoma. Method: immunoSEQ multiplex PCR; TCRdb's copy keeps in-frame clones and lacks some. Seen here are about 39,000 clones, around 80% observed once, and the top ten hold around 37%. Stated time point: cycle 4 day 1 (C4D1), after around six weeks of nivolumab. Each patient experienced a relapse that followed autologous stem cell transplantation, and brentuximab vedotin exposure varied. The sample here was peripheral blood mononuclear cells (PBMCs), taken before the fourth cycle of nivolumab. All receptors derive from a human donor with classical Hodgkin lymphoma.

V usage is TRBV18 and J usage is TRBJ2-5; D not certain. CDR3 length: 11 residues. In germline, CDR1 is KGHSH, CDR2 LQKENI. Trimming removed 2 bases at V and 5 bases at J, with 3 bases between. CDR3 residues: CASSPMETQYF. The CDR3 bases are TGTGCCAGCTCACCAATGGAGACCCAGTACTTC. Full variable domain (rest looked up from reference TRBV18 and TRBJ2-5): NAGVMQNPRHLVRRRGQEARLRCSPMKGHSHVYWYRQLPEEGLKFMVYLQKENIIDESGMPKERFSAEFPKEGPSILRIQQVVRGDSAAYFCASSPMETQYFGPGTRLLVL.

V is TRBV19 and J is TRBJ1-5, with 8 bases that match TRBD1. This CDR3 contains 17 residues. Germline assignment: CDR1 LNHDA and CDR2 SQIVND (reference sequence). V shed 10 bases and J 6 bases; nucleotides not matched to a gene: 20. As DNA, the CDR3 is TGTGCCACCGGTACAGGGGGGCGATTACCGGGCGCTCAGCCCCAGCATTTT. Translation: CATGTGGRLPGAQPQHF.

The chain's CDR3 is CASNALGQPNSPLHF. For the CDR3, the DNA is TGTGCCAGTAACGCCCTGGGACAACCCAATTCACCCCTCCACTTT. V usage is TRBV19 and J usage is TRBJ1-6; a possible D gene is TRBD1 (6 bases). The CDR3 is 15 residues long. V lost 7 bases and J 7 bases, leaving 17 bases between the germline ends. Per the germline V gene, CDR1 is LNHDA and CDR2 is SQIVND (reference sequence).

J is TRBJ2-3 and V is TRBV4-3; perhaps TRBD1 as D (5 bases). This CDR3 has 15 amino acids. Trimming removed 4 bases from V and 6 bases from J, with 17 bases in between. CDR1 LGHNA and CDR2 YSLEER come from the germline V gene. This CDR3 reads CASSLTEGVSDTQYF. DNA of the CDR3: TGCGCCAGCAGCCTGACAGAAGGGGTATCGGATACGCAGTATTTT.

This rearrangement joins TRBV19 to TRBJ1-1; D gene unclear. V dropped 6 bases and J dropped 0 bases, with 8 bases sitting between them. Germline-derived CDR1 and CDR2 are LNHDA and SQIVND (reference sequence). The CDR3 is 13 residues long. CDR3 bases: TGTGCCAGTAGACGGACGATGAACACTGAAGCTTTCTTT. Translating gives CASRRTMNTEAFF.

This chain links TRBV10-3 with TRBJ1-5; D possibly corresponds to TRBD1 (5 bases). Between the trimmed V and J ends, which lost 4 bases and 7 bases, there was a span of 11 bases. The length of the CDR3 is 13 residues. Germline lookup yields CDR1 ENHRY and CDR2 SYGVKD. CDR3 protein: CAISGGDQQPQHF. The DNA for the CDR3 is TGTGCCATCAGTGGGGGGGACCAGCAGCCCCAGCATTTT.

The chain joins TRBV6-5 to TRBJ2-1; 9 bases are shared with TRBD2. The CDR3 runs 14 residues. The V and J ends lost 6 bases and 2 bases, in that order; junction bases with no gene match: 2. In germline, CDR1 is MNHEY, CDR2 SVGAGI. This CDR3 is CASRTSGPYNEQFF. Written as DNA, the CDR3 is TGTGCCAGCAGAACTAGCGGGCCCTACAATGAGCAGTTCTTC.

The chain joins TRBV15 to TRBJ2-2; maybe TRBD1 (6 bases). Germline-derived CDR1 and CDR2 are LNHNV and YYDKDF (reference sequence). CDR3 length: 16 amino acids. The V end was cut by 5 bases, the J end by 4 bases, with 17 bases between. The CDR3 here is CATSEPTGPRTGELFF. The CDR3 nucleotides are TGTGCCACCAGCGAACCGACAGGACCGCGCACCGGGGAGCTGTTTTTT.

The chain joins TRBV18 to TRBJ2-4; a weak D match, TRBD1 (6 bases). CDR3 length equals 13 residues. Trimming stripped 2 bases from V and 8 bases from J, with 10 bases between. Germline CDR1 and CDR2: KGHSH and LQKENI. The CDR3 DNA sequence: TGTGCCAGCTCACCATACAGGGTAGACATTCAGTACTTC. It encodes CASSPYRVDIQYF.

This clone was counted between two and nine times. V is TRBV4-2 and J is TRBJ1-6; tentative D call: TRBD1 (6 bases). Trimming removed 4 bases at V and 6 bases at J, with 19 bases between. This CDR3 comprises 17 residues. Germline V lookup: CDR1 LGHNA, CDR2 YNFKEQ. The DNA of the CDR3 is TGTGCCAGCAGCCCGTGGGACATCTCAGTCAGTAATTCACCCCTCCACTTT. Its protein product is CASSPWDISVSNSPLHF.

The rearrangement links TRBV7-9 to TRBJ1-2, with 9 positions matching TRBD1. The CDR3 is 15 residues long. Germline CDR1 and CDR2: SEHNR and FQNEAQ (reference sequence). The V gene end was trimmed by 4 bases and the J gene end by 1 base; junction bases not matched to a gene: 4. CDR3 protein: CASSSGQGINYGYTF. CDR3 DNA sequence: TGTGCCAGCAGCTCGGGACAGGGAATTAACTATGGCTACACCTTC.

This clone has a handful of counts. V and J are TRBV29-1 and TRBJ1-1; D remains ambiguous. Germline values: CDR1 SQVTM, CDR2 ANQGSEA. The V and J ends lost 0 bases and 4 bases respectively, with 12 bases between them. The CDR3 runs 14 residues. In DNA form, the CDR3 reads TGCAGCGTTGAAGAGGACCTCCTGGGCACTGAAGCTTTCTTT. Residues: CSVEEDLLGTEAFF. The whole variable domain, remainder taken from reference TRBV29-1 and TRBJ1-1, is SAVISQKPSRDICQRGTSLTIQCQVDSQVTMMFWYRQQPGQSLTLIATANQGSEATYESGFVIDKFPISRPNLTFSTLTVSNMSPEDSSIYLCSVEEDLLGTEAFFGQGTRLTVV.

CDR3 nucleotide sequence: TGTGCCAGCAGCAAAGAAGAGGGAAGACCGCCCAAGGCCCAGCATTTT. It yields the protein CASSKEEGRPPKAQHF. The chain uses TRBV21-1 and TRBJ1-5. TRBV21-1 is given as a pseudogene. The CDR3 sequence is 16 residues long.

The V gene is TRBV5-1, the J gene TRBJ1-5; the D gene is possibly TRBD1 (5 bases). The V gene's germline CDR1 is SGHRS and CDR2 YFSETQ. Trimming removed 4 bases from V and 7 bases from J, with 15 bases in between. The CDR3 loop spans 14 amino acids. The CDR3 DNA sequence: TGCGCCAGCAGCGACGGGACGGTAGGGCAGCCCCAGCATTTT. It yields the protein CASSDGTVGQPQHF.

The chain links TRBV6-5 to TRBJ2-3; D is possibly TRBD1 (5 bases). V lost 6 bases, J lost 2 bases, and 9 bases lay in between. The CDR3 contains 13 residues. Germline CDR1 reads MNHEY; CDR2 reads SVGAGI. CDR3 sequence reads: CASRDTTTDTQYF. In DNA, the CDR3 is TGTGCCAGCAGGGACACTACCACAGATACGCAGTATTTT.

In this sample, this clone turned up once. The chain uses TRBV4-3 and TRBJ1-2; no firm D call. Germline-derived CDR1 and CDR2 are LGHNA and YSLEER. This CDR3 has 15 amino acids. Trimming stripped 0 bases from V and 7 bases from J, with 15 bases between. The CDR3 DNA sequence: TGCGCCAGCAGCCAAGAAATGAGACAAGGGATTGGCTACACCTTC. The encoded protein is CASSQEMRQGIGYTF.

CDR3 DNA: TGTGCCAGCAACGATGTGCAGGGCCCCCTCTACGAGCAGTACTTC. This codes for CASNDVQGPLYEQYF. The chain combines TRBV27 with TRBJ2-7; the D gene is possibly TRBD1 (5 bases). The CDR3 totals 15 residues. The V and J ends lost 7 bases and 3 bases respectively, with 19 bases between them. The germline V gene has CDR1 MNHEY and CDR2 SMNVEV (reference sequence).

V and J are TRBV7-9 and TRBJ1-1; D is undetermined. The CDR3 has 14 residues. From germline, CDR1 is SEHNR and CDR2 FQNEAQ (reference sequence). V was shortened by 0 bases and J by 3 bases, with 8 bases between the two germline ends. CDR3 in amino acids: CASSLASLYTEAFF. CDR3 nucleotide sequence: TGTGCCAGCAGCTTAGCTAGCCTATACACTGAAGCTTTCTTT.

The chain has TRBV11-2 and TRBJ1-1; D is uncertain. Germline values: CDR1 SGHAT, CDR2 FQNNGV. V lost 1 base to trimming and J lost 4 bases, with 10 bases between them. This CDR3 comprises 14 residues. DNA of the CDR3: TGTGCCAGCAGCTTAGCAGCCTCGAGCACTGAAGCTTTCTTT. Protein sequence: CASSLAASSTEAFF.

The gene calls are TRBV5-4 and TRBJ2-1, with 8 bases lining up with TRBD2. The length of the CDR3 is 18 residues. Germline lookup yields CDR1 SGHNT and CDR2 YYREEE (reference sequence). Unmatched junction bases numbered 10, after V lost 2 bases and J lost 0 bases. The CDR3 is CASSFGGSGGLSYNEQFF. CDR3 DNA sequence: TGTGCCAGCAGCTTCGGCGGGAGCGGGGGCCTCTCCTACAATGAGCAGTTCTTC. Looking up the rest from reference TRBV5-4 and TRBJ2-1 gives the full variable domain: ETGVTQSPTHLIKTRGQQVTLRCSSQSGHNTVSWYQQALGQGPQFIFQYYREEENGRGNFPPRFSGLQFPNYSSELNVNALELDDSALYLCASSFGGSGGLSYNEQFFGPGTRLTVL.

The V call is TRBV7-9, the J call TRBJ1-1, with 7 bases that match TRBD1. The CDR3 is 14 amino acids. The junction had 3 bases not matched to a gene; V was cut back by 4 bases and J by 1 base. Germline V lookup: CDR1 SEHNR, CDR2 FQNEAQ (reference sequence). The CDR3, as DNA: TGTGCCAGCAGCTCAGACAGGGAGAACACTGAAGCTTTCTTT. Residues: CASSSDRENTEAFF.

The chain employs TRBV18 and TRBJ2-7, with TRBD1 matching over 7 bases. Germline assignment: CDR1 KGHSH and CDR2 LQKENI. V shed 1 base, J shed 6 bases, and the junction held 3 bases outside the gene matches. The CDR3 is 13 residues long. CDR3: CASSPRTGREQYF. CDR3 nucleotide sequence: TGTGCCAGCTCACCACGGACAGGTCGCGAGCAGTACTTC. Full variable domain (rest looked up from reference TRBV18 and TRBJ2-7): NAGVMQNPRHLVRRRGQEARLRCSPMKGHSHVYWYRQLPEEGLKFMVYLQKENIIDESGMPKERFSAEFPKEGPSILRIQQVVRGDSAAYFCASSPRTGREQYFGPGTRLTVT.

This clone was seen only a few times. In nucleotides, the CDR3 is TGTGCCAGCAGTTACGGGACAGGGGGCGTCGATGGCTACACCTTC. Amino acids: CASSYGTGGVDGYTF. V gene TRBV6-5 combines with J gene TRBJ1-2, with 12 positions matching TRBD1. The length of the CDR3 is 15 residues. V shed 2 bases and J 6 bases; nucleotides not matched to a gene: 4. Looked up from germline, CDR1 is MNHEY and CDR2 is SVGAGI.